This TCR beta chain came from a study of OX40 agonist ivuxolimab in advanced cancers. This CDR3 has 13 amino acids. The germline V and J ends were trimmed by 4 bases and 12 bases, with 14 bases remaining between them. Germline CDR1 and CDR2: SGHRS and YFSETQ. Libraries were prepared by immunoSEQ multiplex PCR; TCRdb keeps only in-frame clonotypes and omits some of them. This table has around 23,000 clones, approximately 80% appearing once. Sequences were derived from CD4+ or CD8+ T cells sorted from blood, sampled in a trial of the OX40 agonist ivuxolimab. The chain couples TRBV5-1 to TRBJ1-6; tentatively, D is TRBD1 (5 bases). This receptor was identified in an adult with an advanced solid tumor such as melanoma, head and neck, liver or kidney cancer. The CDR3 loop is CASSPGPPQPLHF. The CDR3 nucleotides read TGCGCCAGCAGCCCGGGACCTCCCCAACCCCTCCACTTT.